This TCR beta chain was captured by sequencing in a study of cytomegalovirus exposure and HLA in healthy donors. The wider study: Caucasian-associated ancestry cluster membership applied to about 83% of nearly 400 genotyped donors.

In the PCR, 60 Vbeta and 13 Jbeta primers were used. Sequenced by immunoSEQ multiplex PCR; TCRdb stores in-frame clones only, minus some. The table lists roughly 190,000 clones, over 60% of them singletons, with roughly 2.1% in the top ten. Sample: PBMCs. The receptor was derived from a woman aged 30 to 39 in good health and CMV-seropositive.

CDR3 loop: CASSLAGRGNYEQYF. DNA for the CDR3: TGTGCCAGCAGCTTAGCGGGCAGGGGAAACTACGAGCAGTACTTC. J is TRBJ2-7 and V is TRBV7-9; D is possibly TRBD1 (6 bases). In germline, CDR1 is SEHNR, CDR2 FQNEAQ (reference sequence). Trimming removed 0 bases from V and 3 bases from J, with 12 bases in between. This CDR3 has 15 residues.